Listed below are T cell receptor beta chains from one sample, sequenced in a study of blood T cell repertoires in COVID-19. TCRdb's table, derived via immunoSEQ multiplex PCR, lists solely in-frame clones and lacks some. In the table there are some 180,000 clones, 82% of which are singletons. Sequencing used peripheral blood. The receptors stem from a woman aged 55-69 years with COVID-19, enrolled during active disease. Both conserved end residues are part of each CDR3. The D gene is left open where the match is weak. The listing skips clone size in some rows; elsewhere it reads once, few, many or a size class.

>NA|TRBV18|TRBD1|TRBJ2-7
TGTGCCAGCTCACCAGGACAGGGAGTCGGGGAGCAGTACTTC
CASSPGQGVGEQYF
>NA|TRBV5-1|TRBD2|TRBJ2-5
TGCGCCAGCAGCCTAAGTACGATCTTGGGCGGGGGGGTAGAGACCCAGTACTTC
CASSLSTILGGGVETQYF
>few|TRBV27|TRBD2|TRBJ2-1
TGTGCCAGCAGTACAACTAGCGGGAGGGCCTGGGGCAATGAGCAGTTCTTC
CASSTTSGRAWGNEQFF
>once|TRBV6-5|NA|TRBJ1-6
TGTGCCAGCAGAGGTCGGGAGGCTTCACCCCTCCACTTT
CASRGREASPLHF
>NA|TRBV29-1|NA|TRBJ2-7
TGCAGCGCGGGGGGCGATTCCTACGAGCAGTACTTC
CSAGGDSYEQYF
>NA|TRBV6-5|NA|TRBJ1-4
TGTGCCAGCAGTTACTCGCTGGGGGCCGAAAAACTGTTTTTT
CASSYSLGAEKLFF
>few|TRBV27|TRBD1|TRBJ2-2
TGTGCCAGCAGTACCCGGGACAGGGGAGGTTTCGGGGAGCTGTTTTTT
CASSTRDRGGFGELFF
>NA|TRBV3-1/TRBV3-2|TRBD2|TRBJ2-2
TGTGCCAGCAGCCCACGACTAGCGTCCGGGGAGCTGTTTTTT
CASSPRLASGELFF
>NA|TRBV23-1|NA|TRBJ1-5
TGCGCCAGCAGTCAACCAACGGGACTCATGTCAAATAGCAATCAGCCCCAGCATTTT
CASSQPTGLMSNSNQPQHF
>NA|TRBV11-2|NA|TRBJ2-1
TGTGCCAGCAGCTTAGTTGCAGGGCCTAGCGATGAGCAGTTCTTC
CASSLVAGPSDEQFF
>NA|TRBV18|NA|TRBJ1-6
TGTGCCAGCTCACTCGACGGGGGGGCCTACTATAATTCACCCCTCCACTTT
CASSLDGGAYYNSPLHF
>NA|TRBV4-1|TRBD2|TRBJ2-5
TGCGCCAGCAGCCATACTAGCGGGGGGTTGGAAGAGACCCAGTACTTC
CASSHTSGGLEETQYF
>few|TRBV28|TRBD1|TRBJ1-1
TGTGCCAGCAGCGCAGGGGGCCGGGCTGAAGCTTTCTTT
CASSAGGRAEAFF
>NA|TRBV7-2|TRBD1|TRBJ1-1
TGTGCCAGCAGCACGCCGACAGGGGGCATTTTCGCTGAAGCTTTCTTT
CASSTPTGGIFAEAFF
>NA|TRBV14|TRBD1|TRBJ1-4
TGTGCCAGCAGCCAAGTCAGCAGGGGGGTTATTAATGAAAAACTGTTTTTT
CASSQVSRGVINEKLFF
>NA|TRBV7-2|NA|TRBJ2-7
TGTGCCAGCAGCTCGCCGTGGGGGCGACCGTCGGGTTACGAGCAGTACTTC
CASSSPWGRPSGYEQYF
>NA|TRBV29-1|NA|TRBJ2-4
TGCAGCGTTTCACTCCTCGCGGCCAAAAACATTCAGTACTTC
CSVSLLAAKNIQYF
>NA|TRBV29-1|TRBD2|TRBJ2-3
TGCAGCGTTGACGGGACTAGCGGGGAAGTAGATACGCAGTATTTT
CSVDGTSGEVDTQYF
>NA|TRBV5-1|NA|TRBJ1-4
TGCGCCAGCAGCTTGCCCGACATCCCTAATGAAAAACTGTTTTTT
CASSLPDIPNEKLFF
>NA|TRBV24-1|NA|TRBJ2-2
TGTGCCACCAGTGACTCCGGGACAACGAACACCGGGGAGCTGTTTTTT
CATSDSGTTNTGELFF
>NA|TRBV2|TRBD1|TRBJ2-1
TGTGCCACAATGCCTGACAGGGGGCCCTACAATGAGCAGTTCTTC
CATMPDRGPYNEQFF
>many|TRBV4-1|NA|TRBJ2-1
TGCGCCAGCAGCCACGTGGACATGGGTATGATAAATGAGCAGTTCTTC
CASSHVDMGMINEQFF
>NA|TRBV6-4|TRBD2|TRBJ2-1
TGTGCCAGCAGTGACGGGACTAGCGGGGGCAATGAGCAGTTCTTC
CASSDGTSGGNEQFF
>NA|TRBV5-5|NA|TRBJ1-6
TGTGCCAGCAGCTTGTCCAGACAGGCGAATAATTCACCCCTCCACTTT
CASSLSRQANNSPLHF
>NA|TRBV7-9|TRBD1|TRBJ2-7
TGTGCCAGCAGCCCCTCAGGGGGCGAGCAGTACTTC
CASSPSGGEQYF
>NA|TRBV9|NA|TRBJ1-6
TGTGCCAGCAGCGTAGGGGGCCCAGATAATTCACCCCTCCACTTT
CASSVGGPDNSPLHF
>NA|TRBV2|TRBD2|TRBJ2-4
TGTGCCAGCAGTGAGGGACTAGCTGTGAACATTCAGTACTTC
CASSEGLAVNIQYF
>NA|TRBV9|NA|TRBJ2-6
TGTGCCAGCAGCGTAGCCCCTGCGGGTAACTCTGGGGCCAACGTCCTGACTTTC
CASSVAPAGNSGANVLTF
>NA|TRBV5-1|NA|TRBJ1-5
TGCGCCAGCAGCTTGAATCCAAATAGCAATCAGCCCCAGCATTTT
CASSLNPNSNQPQHF
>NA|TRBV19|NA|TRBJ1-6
TGTGCCAGTAGTATAAATCCAGGGGCGACTTCACCCCTCCACTTT
CASSINPGATSPLHF
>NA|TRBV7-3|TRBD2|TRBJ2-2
TGTGCCAGCAGCTTTTCTAGCGGGAGGGACACCGGGGAGCTGTTTTTT
CASSFSSGRDTGELFF
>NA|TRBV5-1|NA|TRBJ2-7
TGCGCCAGCAGCTTGGCGGGAGGGGGCGACGAGCAGTACTTC
CASSLAGGGDEQYF
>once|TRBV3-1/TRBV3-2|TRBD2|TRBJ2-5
TGTGCCAGTGGGACTAGCGGGGGGCACGGTATAGAGACCCAGTACTTC
CASGTSGGHGIETQYF
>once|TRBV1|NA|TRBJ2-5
TGCACCAGCAGCCAAGAAAGAGCGGGGGGCGGGGAGACCCAGTACTTC
CTSSQERAGGGETQYF
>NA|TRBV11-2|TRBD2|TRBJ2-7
TGTGCCAGCAGCCCTCGGACTAGAATCTACGAGCAGTACTTC
CASSPRTRIYEQYF
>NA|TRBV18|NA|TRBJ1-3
TGTGCCAGCTCACCTCTCCCGGACACTTACTCTGGAAACACCATATATTTT
CASSPLPDTYSGNTIYF
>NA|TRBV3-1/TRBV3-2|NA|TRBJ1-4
TGTGCCAGCAGCCAACAGAGGTGGGGAGGTCGGGAAAAACTGTTTTTT
CASSQQRWGGREKLFF
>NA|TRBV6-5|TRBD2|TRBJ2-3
TGTGCCAGCAGCCCCAGCGGGGGAACAGATACGCAGTATTTT
CASSPSGGTDTQYF
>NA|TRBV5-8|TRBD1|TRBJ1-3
TGTGCCAGCAGCCGGACAGGGGCAAGCTCTGGAAACACCATATATTTT
CASSRTGASSGNTIYF
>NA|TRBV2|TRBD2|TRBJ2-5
TGTGCCACCGTTAAGCGGGGGCGTGGAGAGACCCAGTACTTC
CATVKRGRGETQYF
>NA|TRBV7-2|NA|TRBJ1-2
TGTGCCAGCAGCTTAGCGAGACAGACTAACTATGGCTACACCTTC
CASSLARQTNYGYTF
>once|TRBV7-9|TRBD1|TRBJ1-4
TGTGCCAGCAGCTCGGACAGGGTTTTGTTTTTT
CASSSDRVLFF
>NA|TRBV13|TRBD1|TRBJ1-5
TGTGCCAGCAGCTCCCAGGGGGGCAATCAGCCCCAGCATTTT
CASSSQGGNQPQHF
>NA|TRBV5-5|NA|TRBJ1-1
TGTGCCAGCAGCTTGGCAGGGGACACTGAAGCTTTCTTT
CASSLAGDTEAFF
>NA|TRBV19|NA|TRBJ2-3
TGTGCCAGTAACCAGGACCCGGGGACGCAGTATTTT
CASNQDPGTQYF
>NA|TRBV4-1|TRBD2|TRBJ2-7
TGCGCCAGCAGCCAAGATGGGTTAGCGGGAGTTCGGGAGCAGTACTTC
CASSQDGLAGVREQYF
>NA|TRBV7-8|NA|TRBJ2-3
TGTGCCAGCAGCTTAGCGGTTCCCCCCGTATCACTTTGGCAGTATTTT
CASSLAVPPVSLWQYF
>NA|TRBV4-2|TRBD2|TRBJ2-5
TGTGCCAGCAGCGCTCGGACTAGCGGGGGGAAAGAGACCCAGTACTTC
CASSARTSGGKETQYF
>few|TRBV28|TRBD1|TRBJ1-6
TGTGCCAGCAGTTTATACAGGGGGAGGAATAATTCACCCCTCCACTTT
CASSLYRGRNNSPLHF
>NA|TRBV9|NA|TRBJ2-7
TGTGCCAGCAGCGTAGGAGGAGGGACCTACGAGCAGTACTTC
CASSVGGGTYEQYF
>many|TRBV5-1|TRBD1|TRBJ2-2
TGCGCCAGTCAGGGGGTCACCGGACAGGCCAACACCGGGGAGCTGTTTTTT
CASQGVTGQANTGELFF
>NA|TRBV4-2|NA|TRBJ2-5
TGTGCCAGCAGCCAAGACGACCAGGGAGAGACCCAGTACTTC
CASSQDDQGETQYF
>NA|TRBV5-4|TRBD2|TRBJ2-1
TGTGCCAGCAGCGCTGGACTAGACTACAATGAGCAGTTCTTC
CASSAGLDYNEQFF
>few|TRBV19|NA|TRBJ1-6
TGTGCCAGTAGTATTCGTCGGGAGGGACGATATAATTCACCCCTCCACTTT
CASSIRREGRYNSPLHF
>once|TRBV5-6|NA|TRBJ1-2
TGTGCCAGCAGCTTGCGCCGGGGGAGTATCTTCTATGGCTACACCTTC
CASSLRRGSIFYGYTF
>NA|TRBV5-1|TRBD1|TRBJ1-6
TGCGCCAGCAGCACCACCAGGACAGGGGGAAATTCACCCCTCCACTTT
CASSTTRTGGNSPLHF
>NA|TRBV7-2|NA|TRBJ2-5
TGTGCCAGCAGCTTAACGGGGAGATCCCAGTACTTC
CASSLTGRSQYF
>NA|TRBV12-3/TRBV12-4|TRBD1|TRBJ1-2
TGTGCCAGCAGACAAGGGGGCCCCTATGGCTACACCTTC
CASRQGGPYGYTF
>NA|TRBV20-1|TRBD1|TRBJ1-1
TGCAGTGCTAGTAGACAGGGTGGTTTTTCGAACACTGAAGCTTTCTTT
CSASRQGGFSNTEAFF